This T cell receptor (beta chain) originates from a study of blood T cell repertoires in COVID-19. Only in-frame clones appear in the TCRdb table, and some are missing; sequencing was by immunoSEQ multiplex PCR. Here the sample spans around 170,000 clones, approximately 90% being singletons. The clonotype was recovered from a man in his fifties or sixties with acute or convalescent COVID-19. The sequenced sample consisted of peripheral blood.

In nucleotides, the CDR3 is TGTGCCAGCAGCCGAGGACTAGCGGGGGGTTACGAGCAGTACTTC. The encoded protein is CASSRGLAGGYEQYF. V is TRBV3-1 (or the pseudogene TRBV3-2) and J is TRBJ2-7; 14 bases are shared with TRBD2. The CDR3 spans 15 residues. Germline V gene lookup returns CDR1 LGHDT and CDR2 YNNKEL (reference sequence). The V segment lost 4 bases and the J segment 4 bases; nucleotides outside the gene matches: 3.